The 27 T cell receptor beta chains reported below all come from one sample, sequenced in a study of Ad26.COV2.S vaccination and SARS-CoV-2 variants. Libraries were prepared by immunoSEQ multiplex PCR; TCRdb keeps only in-frame clonotypes and omits some of them. The sample includes roughly 300,000 clones, around 88% of them seen just once. Treatment described: about 20 received Ad26.COV2.S at low or high dose, single or two shots; 5 received placebo; per-sample allocation not given. On day 63 after the first injection, vaccine and placebo recipients gave samples. The source was peripheral blood, collected in a trial of Ad26.COV2.S vaccine versus placebo. The receptors were sampled from a person between 18 and 65 years old who received the Ad26.COV2.S COVID-19 vaccine or a placebo.

This rearrangement joins TRBV7-2 to TRBJ1-6; D gene unclear. The germline V gene encodes CDR1 SGHTA and CDR2 FQGNSA. CDR3 length: 16 residues. Trimming cost V 1 base and J 0 bases, with 7 bases left between them. For the CDR3, the DNA is TGTGCCAGCAGCTTAGAATTGAGCTCCTATAATTCACCCCTCCACTTT. Translating gives CASSLELSSYNSPLHF. The whole variable domain, remainder taken from reference TRBV7-2 and TRBJ1-6, is GAGVSQSPSNKVTEKGKDVELRCDPISGHTALYWYRQSLGQGLEFLIYFQGNSAPDKSGLPSDRFSAERTGGSVSTLTIQRTQQEDSAVYLCASSLELSSYNSPLHFGNGTRLTVT.

This clone occurred a few times. DNA of the CDR3: TGTGCCAGCAGCCAATACAGGGATGGCTACACCTTC. Its translation: CASSQYRDGYTF. The V and J genes are TRBV5-8 and TRBJ1-2, with TRBD1 as a possible D gene (6 bases). This CDR3 has 12 amino acids. Germline CDR1 is SGHTS and CDR2 is YDEGEE. The germline V and J ends were trimmed by 4 bases and 6 bases, with 10 bases remaining between them. Based on the CDR3 plus reference TRBV5-8 and TRBJ1-2, the full variable domain is EAGVTQSPTHLIKTRGQQATLRCSPISGHTSVYWYQQALGLGLQFLLWYDEGEERNRGNFPPRFSGRQFPNYSSELNVNALELEDSALYLCASSQYRDGYTFGSGTRLTVV.

The gene calls are TRBV7-9 and TRBJ1-5; D gene uncertain. Germline V lookup: CDR1 SEHNR, CDR2 FQNEAQ (reference sequence). Trimming took 1 base from V and 0 from J, leaving 4 bases between them. The CDR3 is made up of 14 amino acids. The CDR3 sequence: CASSLDSSNQPQHF. The DNA for the CDR3 is TGTGCCAGCAGCTTAGATTCTAGCAATCAGCCCCAGCATTTT.

The chain combines TRBV7-2 with TRBJ1-1, with no clear D. V lost 1 base, J lost 4 bases, and 10 bases lay in between. The germline V gene has CDR1 SGHTA and CDR2 FQGNSA. The CDR3 has 14 residues. This CDR3 reads CASSLVAASTEAFF. Here the CDR3 DNA reads TGTGCCAGCAGCTTAGTGGCTGCTAGCACTGAAGCTTTCTTT. Full variable domain (outside the CDR3, taken from reference TRBV7-2 and TRBJ1-1): GAGVSQSPSNKVTEKGKDVELRCDPISGHTALYWYRQSLGQGLEFLIYFQGNSAPDKSGLPSDRFSAERTGGSVSTLTIQRTQQEDSAVYLCASSLVAASTEAFFGQGTRLTVV.

V usage is TRBV7-2 and J usage is TRBJ2-7; D call uncertain. CDR1 SGHTA and CDR2 FQGNSA come from the germline V gene. Trimming removed 6 bases at V and 2 bases at J, with 11 bases between. The CDR3 loop spans 13 amino acids. The CDR3 is CASRTTVAYEQYF. CDR3 sequence (DNA): TGTGCCAGCAGAACCACGGTGGCCTACGAGCAGTACTTC.

The chain uses TRBV24-1 and TRBJ2-5, with D perhaps TRBD1 (6 bases). The germline CDR1 and CDR2 sequences are KGHDR and SFDVKD. The CDR3 runs to 15 residues. The ends were cut back, 3 bases at V and 3 bases at J, with 13 bases in the middle. The CDR3 loop is CATSDPWTAKETQYF. CDR3 DNA sequence: TGTGCCACCAGTGATCCGTGGACAGCTAAAGAGACCCAGTACTTC.

This chain links TRBV2 with TRBJ1-3; TRBD1 aligns across 7 bases. V shed 6 bases and J 4 bases; nucleotides not matched to a gene: 9. CDR1 and CDR2 (germline): SNHLY, FYNNEI. The CDR3 runs 15 residues. The CDR3 DNA is TGTGCCAGCAGCCCGGGACAGTATAGGGGAAACACCATATATTTT. It yields the protein CASSPGQYRGNTIYF. The whole variable domain, filled in from reference TRBV2 and TRBJ1-3, reads EPEVTQTPSHQVTQMGQEVILRCVPISNHLYFYWYRQILGQKVEFLVSFYNNEISEKSEIFDDQFSVERPDGSNFTLKIRSTKLEDSAMYFCASSPGQYRGNTIYFGEGSWLTVV.

The rearrangement uses TRBV9 and TRBJ2-5, with 9 bases aligning to TRBD1. J was trimmed by 5 bases and V by 3 bases; bases with no gene match: 14. The CDR3 sequence is 17 residues long. Germline-derived CDR1 and CDR2 are SGDLS and YYNGEE. CDR3 nucleotides: TGTGCCAGCAGCGATCGGACAGGGGAAGGTCAATTGGAGACCCAGTACTTC. It specifies CASSDRTGEGQLETQYF.

Worth noting for this clone: A much bigger clone sits one base away, suggesting this may be a read error. The sample holds other DNA sequences that translate to the same CDR3. The chain uses TRBV28 and TRBJ1-2; D uncertain. CDR3 length: 12 residues. The germline V gene has CDR1 MDHEN and CDR2 SYDVKM. V dropped 4 bases and J dropped 2 bases, with 5 bases sitting between them. CDR3 sequence reads: CASSSGNYGYTF. CDR3 DNA sequence: TGTGCCAGCAGTTCCGGGAACTATGGCTACACCTTC.

The J gene is TRBJ1-2, the V gene TRBV28, with 7 bases that match TRBD1. J lost 2 bases, V lost 5 bases, and 17 bases had no gene match. CDR3 size: 18 residues. Germline values: CDR1 MDHEN, CDR2 SYDVKM. The CDR3 DNA follows: TGTGCCAGCAGTCCACCGTTAGGTCTCGGGACAGTCAACTATGGCTACACCTTC. Translation gives CASSPPLGLGTVNYGYTF.

The rearrangement joins TRBV3-1 (or the pseudogene TRBV3-2) to TRBJ1-1; D may be TRBD1 (5 bases). V was clipped by 4 bases and J by 4 bases, with 13 bases between them. This CDR3 has 14 amino acids. The V gene's germline CDR1 is LGHDT and CDR2 YNNKEL (reference sequence). The chain's CDR3 is CASSLEMGRTEAFF. The CDR3 nucleotides are TGTGCCAGCAGCCTGGAAATGGGGCGCACTGAAGCTTTCTTT.

This clone was detected only a few times. This chain connects TRBV5-4 to TRBJ1-2, with D perhaps TRBD1 (5 bases). The ends were cut back, 0 bases at V and 4 bases at J, with 10 bases in the middle. The CDR3 consists of 14 residues. The germline V gene encodes CDR1 SGHNT and CDR2 YYREEE (reference sequence). This chain's CDR3 is CASSLAGGSYGYTF. CDR3 nucleotide sequence: TGTGCCAGCAGCTTGGCGGGGGGGAGCTATGGCTACACCTTC. Full variable domain (missing parts from reference TRBV5-4 and TRBJ1-2): ETGVTQSPTHLIKTRGQQVTLRCSSQSGHNTVSWYQQALGQGPQFIFQYYREEENGRGNFPPRFSGLQFPNYSSELNVNALELDDSALYLCASSLAGGSYGYTFGSGTRLTVV.

This chain joins TRBV5-1 and TRBJ2-3, with D possibly matching TRBD1 (6 bases). Germline lookup yields CDR1 SGHRS and CDR2 YFSETQ. The CDR3 sequence is 17 residues long. Trimming removed 4 bases at V and 4 bases at J, with 22 bases between. The chain's CDR3 is CASSVSGQGFVADTQYF. CDR3 bases: TGCGCCAGCAGCGTCTCTGGGCAGGGGTTTGTCGCAGATACGCAGTATTTT.

V is TRBV9 and J is TRBJ2-5; 10 bases are shared with TRBD1. Germline CDR1 is SGDLS and CDR2 is YYNGEE. V was clipped by 4 bases and J by 5 bases; unmatched bases: 5. This CDR3 contains 14 residues. The DNA for the CDR3 is TGTGCCAGCAGCCTCGGGACAGGGGCGGAGACCCAGTACTTC. Its translation is CASSLGTGAETQYF.

The DNA for the CDR3 is TGCAGCGTTGAAATGGGACAGGCCACCTACGAGCAGTACTTC. Translating gives CSVEMGQATYEQYF. The chain employs TRBV29-1 and TRBJ2-7; 8 bases are a match to TRBD1. Unmatched junction bases numbered 5, after V lost 2 bases and J lost 2 bases. Per the germline V gene, CDR1 is SQVTM and CDR2 is ANQGSEA. The CDR3 sequence is 14 residues long.

The chain employs TRBV6-5 and TRBJ2-1; TRBD2 agrees at 8 bases. CDR1 and CDR2 (germline): MNHEY, SVGAGI. This CDR3 has 14 amino acids. V dropped 6 bases and J dropped 5; count of bases not matched to a gene: 6. The CDR3 loop reads CASSDSGTDNEQFF. CDR3 nucleotide sequence: TGTGCCAGCAGCGATAGCGGGACCGACAATGAGCAGTTCTTC.

This clone has a handful of counts. CDR3 sequence reads: CASSLVATGSGNTIYF. The CDR3 bases are TGTGCCAGCAGCTTAGTTGCCACCGGCTCTGGAAACACCATATATTTT. The chain carries TRBV7-9 and TRBJ1-3, with no clear D. V was clipped by 1 base and J by 0 bases, with 10 bases between them. The germline V gene encodes CDR1 SEHNR and CDR2 FQNEAQ (reference sequence). The CDR3 covers 16 residues. Complete variable domain (other parts from reference TRBV7-9 and TRBJ1-3): DTGVSQNPRHKITKRGQNVTFRCDPISEHNRLYWYRQTLGQGPEFLTYFQNEAQLEKSRLLSDRFSAERPKGSFSTLEIQRTEQGDSAMYLCASSLVATGSGNTIYFGEGSWLTVV.

The rearrangement joins TRBV7-2 to TRBJ1-1; TRBD1 agrees at 8 bases. The CDR3 has 14 amino acids. V dropped 2 bases and J dropped 7; count of bases not matched to a gene: 6. CDR1 SGHTA and CDR2 FQGNSA come from the germline V gene. This CDR3 is CASSLQGATGEAFF. The CDR3 region has the DNA TGTGCCAGCAGCTTACAGGGGGCAACTGGTGAAGCTTTCTTT.

V is TRBV28 and J is TRBJ1-2, with 10 bases aligning to TRBD1. This CDR3 comprises 16 residues. Germline V CDR1 and CDR2: MDHEN, SYDVKM. J lost 8 bases, V lost 6 bases, and 15 bases had no gene match. The CDR3 here is CASSRWGQGSSSGYTF. The CDR3 nucleotides are TGTGCCAGCAGCCGATGGGGACAGGGGAGTTCCTCAGGCTACACCTTC.

This chain joins TRBV18 and TRBJ1-5, with a weak D call TRBD1 (5 bases). V was shortened by 2 bases and J by 0 bases, with 8 bases between the two germline ends. In germline, CDR1 is KGHSH, CDR2 LQKENI. The CDR3 length is 15 residues. The CDR3 DNA is TGTGCCAGCTCACCAAATGGGGGTAGCAATCAGCCCCAGCATTTT. It encodes CASSPNGGSNQPQHF.

V usage is TRBV5-6 and J usage is TRBJ1-1; D gene ambiguous. Germline CDR1 SGHDT, CDR2 YYEEEE. The CDR3 contains 16 residues. V lost 1 base and J lost 2, with 15 bases in between. CDR3 in amino acids: CASSLNPLGLNTEAFF. DNA for the CDR3: TGTGCCAGCAGCTTGAACCCCCTGGGTTTAAACACTGAAGCTTTCTTT.

The chain links TRBV2 to TRBJ2-7; possibly TRBD1 for D (6 bases). This CDR3 has 14 residues. V gave up 4 bases and J gave up 2 bases, with 12 bases separating them. CDR1 SNHLY and CDR2 FYNNEI come from the germline V gene. The CDR3 reads CASSVVRGPYEQYF. CDR3 bases: TGTGCCAGCAGTGTTGTCAGGGGCCCCTACGAGCAGTACTTC. The full variable domain, its missing parts supplied by reference TRBV2 and TRBJ2-7, is EPEVTQTPSHQVTQMGQEVILRCVPISNHLYFYWYRQILGQKVEFLVSFYNNEISEKSEIFDDQFSVERPDGSNFTLKIRSTKLEDSAMYFCASSVVRGPYEQYFGPGTRLTVT.

The chain employs TRBV6-2 or TRBV6-3 and TRBJ1-1, with 7 bases identical to TRBD1. After removal of 0 bases from V and 8 bases from J, the junction contained 3 bases not matched to a gene. The CDR3 consists of 13 residues. Per the germline V gene, CDR1 is MNHEY and CDR2 is SVGEGT. The CDR3 sequence: CASSYSGTAEAFF. DNA for the CDR3: TGTGCCAGCAGTTACTCGGGGACAGCCGAAGCTTTCTTT.

The V and J genes are TRBV5-1 and TRBJ1-2; D is perhaps TRBD1 (5 bases). The V end lost 3 bases, the J end lost 3 bases, and 9 bases lay between the germline ends. The CDR3 sequence is 13 residues long. CDR1 and CDR2 (germline): SGHRS, YFSETQ. CDR3 sequence reads: CASSWDGDYGYTF. For the CDR3, the DNA is TGCGCCAGCAGCTGGGACGGTGACTATGGCTACACCTTC.

The chain uses TRBV19 and TRBJ2-5, with D unclear. Trimming stripped 5 bases from V and 5 bases from J, with 9 bases between. This CDR3 contains 12 residues. CDR1 is LNHDA and CDR2 is SQIVND in the germline V gene (reference sequence). This CDR3 is CASSLSEETQYF. In DNA, the CDR3 is TGTGCCAGTAGTCTCAGTGAGGAGACCCAGTACTTC. Full variable domain (missing parts from reference TRBV19 and TRBJ2-5): DGGITQSPKYLFRKEGQNVTLSCEQNLNHDAMYWYRQDPGQGLRLIYYSQIVNDFQKGDIAEGYSVSREKKESFPLTVTSAQKNPTAFYLCASSLSEETQYFGPGTRLLVL.

This clone was found a few times. This chain joins TRBV25-1 and TRBJ2-3; TRBD2 agrees at 12 bases. In germline, CDR1 is MGHDK, CDR2 SYGVNS. The V gene end was trimmed by 5 bases and the J gene end by 1 base; junction bases not matched to a gene: 4. CDR3 length equals 16 residues. CDR3: CASSYLAGGGTDTQYF. The CDR3 DNA is TGTGCCAGCAGTTATCTAGCGGGAGGGGGCACAGATACGCAGTATTTT. Full variable domain (remainder filled in from reference TRBV25-1 and TRBJ2-3): EADIYQTPRYLVIGTGKKITLECSQTMGHDKMYWYQQDPGMELHLIHYSYGVNSTEKGDLSSESTVSRIRTEHFPLTLESARPSHTSQYLCASSYLAGGGTDTQYFGPGTRLTVL.

This clone was seen a handful of times. The rearrangement joins TRBV3-1 (or the pseudogene TRBV3-2) to TRBJ2-7, with no clear D. The CDR3 is 13 amino acids. The germline V gene has CDR1 LGHDT and CDR2 YNNKEL (reference sequence). The V gene lost 1 base and the J gene lost 5 bases, with 9 bases spanning the gap. CDR3 DNA sequence: TGTGCCAGCAGCCAAGCAGTGGCAAACGAGCAGTACTTC. Translated: CASSQAVANEQYF.